A selection of T cell receptor beta chains follows, all from one sample in a study of T cell responses to AZD1222 COVID-19 vaccine. Clones were read by immunoSEQ multiplex PCR, and TCRdb kept only the in-frame ones, dropping some. The sample shows 100,000 to 120,000 clones, about 85% of them seen only once. This specimen consisted of peripheral blood, obtained on day 0 of AZD1222 vaccination. All receptors come from an adult in good health. Both conserved end residues are part of each CDR3. D genes are given only for firm matches. For some rows the clone size is stated as once, few or many, or as a class when expanded; others skip it.

D: NA
J: TRBJ1-5
size: NA
V: TRBV7-9
DNA: TGTGCCAGCAGCTCCTTGGGCCTAGGGTATCAGCCCCAGCATTTT
CDR3: CASSSLGLGYQPQHF

D: TRBD2
J: TRBJ2-1
size: NA
V: TRBV19
DNA: TGTGCCAGTACCCACGACGGGAGGAATGAGCAGTTCTTC
CDR3: CASTHDGRNEQFF

D: TRBD1
J: TRBJ1-2
size: NA
V: TRBV2
DNA: TGTGCCAGCAGGAAAGTCCGGGACAGGTTGTATGGCTACACCTTC
CDR3: CASRKVRDRLYGYTF

D: TRBD1
J: TRBJ1-2
size: NA
V: TRBV11-2
DNA: TGTGCCAGCAGGTTTGGGACAGGGCGTCTAGGGGACGGCTACACCTTC
CDR3: CASRFGTGRLGDGYTF

D: NA
J: TRBJ2-5
size: NA
V: TRBV3-1/TRBV3-2
DNA: TGTGCCAGCAGCCACGGACCTGGGGAGACCCAGTACTTC
CDR3: CASSHGPGETQYF

D: NA
J: TRBJ2-5
size: NA
V: TRBV5-6
DNA: TGTGCCAGCAGCTTGTTGATTAACCAAGAGACCCAGTACTTC
CDR3: CASSLLINQETQYF

D: NA
J: TRBJ1-2
size: NA
V: TRBV5-1
DNA: TGCGCCAGCAGCCCTAGAGACAAGGGTTTGGACGGCTACACCTTC
CDR3: CASSPRDKGLDGYTF

D: NA
J: TRBJ2-7
size: NA
V: TRBV14
DNA: TGTGCCAGCAGCCAAGTAACAGCGGTTAGCTCCTACGAGCAGTACTTC
CDR3: CASSQVTAVSSYEQYF

D: TRBD2
J: TRBJ2-1
size: NA
V: TRBV7-6
DNA: TGTGCCAGCCTGGCCCGGCCTAGCGGGAGTTCCCCTCAGGGTGAGCAGTTCTTC
CDR3: CASLARPSGSSPQGEQFF

D: TRBD1
J: TRBJ1-3
size: NA
V: TRBV6-6
DNA: TGTGCCAGCAGTCCCTCAGTTCCTATGGGGACAGGGGCGGGAAACACCATATATTTT
CDR3: CASSPSVPMGTGAGNTIYF

D: TRBD1
J: TRBJ1-6
size: NA
V: TRBV3-1/TRBV3-2
DNA: TGTGCCAGCAGCCAAGAACAGGGGGCAGTGGTCCTCCACTTT
CDR3: CASSQEQGAVVLHF

D: NA
J: TRBJ1-2
size: once
V: TRBV4-1
DNA: TGCGCCAGCAGCCACACCGAGACAGCGGGGATTAACTATGGCTACACCTTC
CDR3: CASSHTETAGINYGYTF

D: TRBD1
J: TRBJ2-7
size: NA
V: TRBV7-6
DNA: TGTGCCAGCAGCTTAGGGCCCGGGACAGGGGCCTACGAGCAGTACTTC
CDR3: CASSLGPGTGAYEQYF

D: TRBD1
J: TRBJ2-1
size: once
V: TRBV5-1
DNA: TGCGCCAGCAGCGGCACAGGGGGCGCCTATGATGAGCAGTTCTTC
CDR3: CASSGTGGAYDEQFF

D: NA
J: TRBJ2-1
size: once
V: TRBV2
DNA: TGTGCCAGTCTAACTAGGAGGGATTACAATGAGCAGTTCTTC
CDR3: CASLTRRDYNEQFF

D: TRBD1
J: TRBJ2-1
size: NA
V: TRBV7-8
DNA: TGTGCCAGCAGCTCTACAGGGGTGGCCTACAATGAGCAGTTCTTC
CDR3: CASSSTGVAYNEQFF

D: NA
J: TRBJ1-2
size: NA
V: TRBV19
DNA: TGTGCCAGTAGTATAGATGGGGGGTCGTATGGCTACACCTTC
CDR3: CASSIDGGSYGYTF

D: TRBD1
J: TRBJ2-1
size: NA
V: TRBV5-1
DNA: TGCGCCAGCAGCTTGGACAGGGGCCCCTACAATGAGCAGTTCTTC
CDR3: CASSLDRGPYNEQFF

D: NA
J: TRBJ2-7
size: NA
V: TRBV4-1
DNA: TGCGCCAGCAGCCAAGAGCGGACCCATACCTACGAGCAGTACTTC
CDR3: CASSQERTHTYEQYF

D: NA
J: TRBJ1-1
size: NA
V: TRBV19
DNA: TGTGCCAGTAGTATTGGTCCCGGAGCTTTCTTT
CDR3: CASSIGPGAFF

D: NA
J: TRBJ2-1
size: NA
V: TRBV9
DNA: TGTGCCAGCAGCTATAGCGGAGCCAGCTCCTACAATGAGCAGTTCTTC
CDR3: CASSYSGASSYNEQFF

D: NA
J: TRBJ2-2
size: NA
V: TRBV10-3
DNA: TGTGCCATCAGTGAAAGGCCTACAACCGGGGAGCTGTTTTTT
CDR3: CAISERPTTGELFF